These 5 T cell receptor beta chains share one sample of origin, sequenced in a study of T cell clonality in common variable immunodeficiency. Overall study findings and caveats: Reportedly, TCR beta sequences from common variable immunodeficiency showed fewer deletions and N-nucleotide insertions.

Assay: immunoSEQ multiplex PCR; the TCRdb copy retains only in-frame clones and omits some. The profile covers about 26,000 clones, none occurring a single time. Their target antigens are unknown. The specimen sequenced was peripheral blood mononuclear cells. The receptors were gathered from a human donor with common variable immunodeficiency.

This clone showed up just a few times. Read sequence stops 3 residues before the CDR3 end, and the germline J gene provides the missing end. The chain links TRBV30 to TRBJ2-1; D perhaps matches TRBD2 (5 bases). Germline V gene lookup returns CDR1 GTSNPN and CDR2 SVGIG (reference sequence). Trimming removed 4 bases at V and 2 bases at J, with 15 bases between. The CDR3 totals 15 residues. The CDR3 loop is CAWKGSGSTYNEQFF. The sequenced CDR3 bases are TGTGCCTGGAAAGGGTCGGGGAGTACCTACAATGAG.

This clone was detected many times. The read ends 3 residues early relative to the CDR3; the germline J gene fills the gap. The chain uses TRBV20-1 and TRBJ2-3; TRBD1 matches at 7 bases. J gave up 5 bases and V 6 bases, and 17 bases lay outside the gene matches. The CDR3 consists of 16 residues. Germline assignment: CDR1 DFQATT and CDR2 SNEGSKA (reference sequence). The CDR3 DNA, read in part, is TGCAGTGCGACTGACAGGGCCCGATTTTCTCAAGATACG. Translated: CSATDRARFSQDT. The full CDR3 protein reads CSATDRARFSQDTQYF.

This clone occurred many times. The read finishes 3 residues shy of the CDR3 end, and the germline J gene is used to complete it. The chain employs TRBV20-1 and TRBJ2-1; 13 bases map to TRBD2. After removal of 8 bases from V and 0 bases from J, the junction contained 4 bases not matched to a gene. Per the germline V gene, CDR1 is DFQATT and CDR2 is SNEGSKA (reference sequence). The CDR3 is made up of 15 amino acids. The sequenced CDR3 bases are TGCAGTTGGACTAGCGGGAGTCCCTCCTACAATGAG. It specifies CSWTSGSPSYNE. The CDR3 in full is CSWTSGSPSYNEQFF.

This clone turned up a few times. The CDR3 is cut off 3 residues early in the read; its end comes from the germline J gene. The chain employs TRBV18 and TRBJ1-5, with D maybe TRBD1 (6 bases). V was shortened by 6 bases and J by 0 bases, with 15 bases between the two germline ends. Germline loops: CDR1 KGHSH, CDR2 LQKENI. The CDR3 runs 16 residues. CDR3 DNA, as far as it was read: TGTGCCAGCTCCCTGGACAGATTCAATAGCAATCAGCCC. Protein product: CASSLDRFNSNQP. In full, the CDR3 is CASSLDRFNSNQPQHF. Combining the CDR3 with reference TRBV18 and TRBJ1-5 gives the whole variable domain NAGVMQNPRHLVRRRGQEARLRCSPMKGHSHVYWYRQLPEEGLKFMVYLQKENIIDESGMPKERFSAEFPKEGPSILRIQQVVRGDSAAYFCASSLDRFNSNQPQHFGDGTRLSIL.

In this sample, this clone turned up many times. The read halts 3 residues ahead of the CDR3 end, with the missing end drawn from the germline J gene. This chain joins TRBV5-1 and TRBJ2-6; 8 nucleotides line up with TRBD1. Trimming took 4 bases from V and 0 from J; bases not matched to a gene: 15. This CDR3 spans 20 amino acids. Germline CDR1 SGHRS, CDR2 YFSETQ. The DNA read from the CDR3 is TGCGCCAGCAGCATTTCGCCCGGGACAGGAGATCTCTCTGGGGCCAACGTC. It translates to CASSISPGTGDLSGANV. The whole CDR3 sequence reads CASSISPGTGDLSGANVLTF.